The present TCR beta chain was sequenced within a study of T cell responses to AZD1222 COVID-19 vaccine. On the study more broadly: Second doses that came at about 4 or about 12 weeks were put together. Study results and caveats: Targeting of unmutated variant regions was reportedly seen in nearly half of spike-specific TCRs. Among AZD1222 vaccinees, only six were seropositive at baseline. Donors, mostly white British, included more females; clonal diversity was possibly underestimated.

This table comes from immunoSEQ multiplex PCR, and its TCRdb copy is limited to in-frame clones, with some not included. The table has about 98,000 clones, almost 85% seen once; the top ten hold over 15%. Comments on this clone: No antigen is known for it.

This TCR derives from an adult in good health. The sequenced sample was peripheral blood, obtained on day 0 of AZD1222 vaccination.

The CDR3 here is CASSLVGTASGPTEFF. As DNA, the CDR3 is TGTGCCAGCAGCTTAGTAGGTACGGCTAGCGGGCCGACCGAGTTCTTC. The rearrangement links TRBV11-1 to TRBJ2-1, with 8 bases matching TRBD2. The CDR3 has 16 residues. The ends lost 1 base at V and 14 bases at J; junction bases unmatched: 16. Germline V CDR1 and CDR2: SGHAT, FQDESV (reference sequence).